The rows below give T cell receptor beta chains drawn from one sample of a study of PD-1 blockade in classical Hodgkin lymphoma. Generated by immunoSEQ multiplex PCR, the TCRdb table keeps only in-frame clones and is missing some. The sample has about 35,000 clones, around nine tenths seen once. The sample comprised CD4+ T cells from blood. The receptors were gathered from a human donor with classical Hodgkin lymphoma. Each CDR3 is given with its conserved first and last residue. The order of the fields is D gene, V gene, J gene, clone size, CDR3 protein, CDR3 DNA. A D gene is named only where the DNA matches it firmly. Clone sizes are given selectively: once, few, many, or a class where the clone is expanded.

d_call: -
v_call: TRBV18
j_call: TRBJ1-2
clone_size: -
cdr3_aa: CASSPPIGFNYGYTF
cdr3_nt: TGTGCCAGCTCACCACCGATAGGGTTTAACTATGGCTACACCTTC

d_call: TRBD1
v_call: TRBV27
j_call: TRBJ1-2
clone_size: -
cdr3_aa: CASTGTGPWNYGYTF
cdr3_nt: TGTGCCAGCACCGGGACAGGTCCTTGGAACTATGGCTACACCTTC

d_call: -
v_call: TRBV5-5
j_call: TRBJ1-1
clone_size: -
cdr3_aa: CASARDNRNTEAFF
cdr3_nt: TGTGCCAGCGCGAGGGACAACAGGAACACTGAAGCTTTCTTT

d_call: TRBD2
v_call: TRBV7-9
j_call: TRBJ2-5
clone_size: -
cdr3_aa: CASSLGSGTSGYLKETQYF
cdr3_nt: TGTGCCAGCAGCTTAGGGTCCGGGACTAGCGGATATTTAAAAGAGACCCAGTACTTC

d_call: TRBD1
v_call: TRBV28
j_call: TRBJ1-2
clone_size: -
cdr3_aa: CASSRGQGAGGYTF
cdr3_nt: TGTGCCAGCAGCCGCGGACAGGGGGCGGGTGGCTACACCTTC

d_call: -
v_call: TRBV2
j_call: TRBJ1-6
clone_size: few
cdr3_aa: CASREGGLGSPLHF
cdr3_nt: TGTGCCAGCAGGGAAGGGGGGCTTGGGTCACCCCTCCACTTT

d_call: TRBD1
v_call: TRBV11-2
j_call: TRBJ1-3
clone_size: once
cdr3_aa: CASSPTGTVSGNTIYF
cdr3_nt: TGTGCCAGCAGCCCGACAGGGACTGTGTCTGGAAACACCATATATTTT

d_call: TRBD1
v_call: TRBV4-2
j_call: TRBJ1-1
clone_size: -
cdr3_aa: CASSQLTGMNTEAFF
cdr3_nt: TGTGCCAGCAGCCAACTGACAGGGATGAACACTGAAGCTTTCTTT

d_call: -
v_call: TRBV28
j_call: TRBJ1-5
clone_size: -
cdr3_aa: CASSIVSQPQHF
cdr3_nt: TGTGCCAGCAGTATAGTGTCTCAGCCCCAGCATTTT

d_call: -
v_call: TRBV2
j_call: TRBJ2-1
clone_size: -
cdr3_aa: CASSVAGPIYNEQFF
cdr3_nt: TGTGCCAGCAGTGTTGCGGGACCCATATACAATGAGCAGTTCTTC

d_call: -
v_call: TRBV2
j_call: TRBJ1-1
clone_size: -
cdr3_aa: CASSDLGGEVNTEAFF
cdr3_nt: TGTGCCAGCAGTGACCTGGGGGGGGAGGTGAACACTGAAGCTTTCTTT